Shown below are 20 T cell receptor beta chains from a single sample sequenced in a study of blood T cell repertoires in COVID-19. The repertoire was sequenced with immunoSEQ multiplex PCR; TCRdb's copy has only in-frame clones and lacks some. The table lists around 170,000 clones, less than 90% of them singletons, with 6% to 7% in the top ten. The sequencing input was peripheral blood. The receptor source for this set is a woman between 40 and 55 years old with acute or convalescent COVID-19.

The CDR3 loop reads CASSLEATSGTGGTQYF. CDR3 sequence (DNA): TGTGCCAGCAGCTTGGAAGCGACTAGCGGTACGGGTGGTACGCAGTATTTT. The chain has TRBV5-8 and TRBJ2-3; TRBD2 aligns across 9 bases. CDR1 is SGHTS, CDR2 YDEGEE, per germline. Trimming at V came to 0 bases and at J to 8 bases, leaving 13 bases not matched to a gene. CDR3 length: 17 amino acids.

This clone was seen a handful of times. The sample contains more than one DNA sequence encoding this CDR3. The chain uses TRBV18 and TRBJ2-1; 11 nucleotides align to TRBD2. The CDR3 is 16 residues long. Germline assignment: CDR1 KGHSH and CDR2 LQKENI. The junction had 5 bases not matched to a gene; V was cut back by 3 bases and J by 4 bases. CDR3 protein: CASSPSIAGGYNEQFF. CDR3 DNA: TGTGCCAGCTCACCCTCGATAGCGGGAGGGTACAATGAGCAGTTCTTC.

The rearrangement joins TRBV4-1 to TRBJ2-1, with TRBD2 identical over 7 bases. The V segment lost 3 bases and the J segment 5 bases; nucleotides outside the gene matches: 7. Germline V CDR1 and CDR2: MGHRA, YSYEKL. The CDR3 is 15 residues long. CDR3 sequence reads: CASSHLGLDHNEQFF. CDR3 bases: TGCGCCAGCAGCCATCTCGGACTAGACCACAATGAGCAGTTCTTC.

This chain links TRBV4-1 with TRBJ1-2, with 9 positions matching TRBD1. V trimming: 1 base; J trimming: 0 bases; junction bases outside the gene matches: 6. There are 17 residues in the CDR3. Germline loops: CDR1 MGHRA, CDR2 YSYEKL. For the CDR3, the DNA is TGCGCCAGCAGCCAAGTCGGGACAGGGAGTTCTAACTATGGCTACACCTTC. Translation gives CASSQVGTGSSNYGYTF.

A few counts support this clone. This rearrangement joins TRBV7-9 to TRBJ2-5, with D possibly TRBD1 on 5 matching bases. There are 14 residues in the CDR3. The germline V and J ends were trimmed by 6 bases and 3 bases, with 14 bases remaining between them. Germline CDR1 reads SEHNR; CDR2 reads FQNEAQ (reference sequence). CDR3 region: CASRKKGPKETQYF. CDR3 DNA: TGTGCCAGCAGAAAGAAGGGGCCGAAAGAGACCCAGTACTTC.

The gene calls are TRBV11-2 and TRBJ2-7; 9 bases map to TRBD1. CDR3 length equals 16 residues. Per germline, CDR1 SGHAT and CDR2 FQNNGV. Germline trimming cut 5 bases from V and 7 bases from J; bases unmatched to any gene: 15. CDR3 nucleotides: TGTGCCAGCAGCCCCGGGGGCGGGACAGGGATGCGGGAGCAGTACTTC. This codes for CASSPGGGTGMREQYF.

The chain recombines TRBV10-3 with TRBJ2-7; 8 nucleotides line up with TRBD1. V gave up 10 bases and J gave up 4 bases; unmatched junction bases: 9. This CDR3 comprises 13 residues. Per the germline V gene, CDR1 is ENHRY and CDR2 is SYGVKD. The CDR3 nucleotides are TGTGCCAACGGGGGACAGGCCGGATACGAGCAGTACTTC. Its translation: CANGGQAGYEQYF.

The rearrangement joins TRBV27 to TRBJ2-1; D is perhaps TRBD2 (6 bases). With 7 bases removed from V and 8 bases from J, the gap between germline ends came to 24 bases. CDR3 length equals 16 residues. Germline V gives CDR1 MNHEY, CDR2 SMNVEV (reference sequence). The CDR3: CASTAISAGPHYEQFF. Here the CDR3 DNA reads TGTGCCAGCACCGCTATTTCGGCGGGACCTCACTATGAGCAGTTCTTC.

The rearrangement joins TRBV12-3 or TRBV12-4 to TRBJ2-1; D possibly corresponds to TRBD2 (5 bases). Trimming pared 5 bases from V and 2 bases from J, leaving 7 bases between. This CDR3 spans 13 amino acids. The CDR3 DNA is TGTGCCAGCAGTAGCGGTCCCTACAATGAGCAGTTCTTC. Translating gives CASSSGPYNEQFF.

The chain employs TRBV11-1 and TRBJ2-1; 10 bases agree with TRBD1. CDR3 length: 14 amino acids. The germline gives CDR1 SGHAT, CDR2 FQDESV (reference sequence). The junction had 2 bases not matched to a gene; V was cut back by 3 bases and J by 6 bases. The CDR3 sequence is CASSFRDRGNEQFF. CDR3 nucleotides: TGTGCCAGCAGCTTCCGGGACAGGGGCAATGAGCAGTTCTTC. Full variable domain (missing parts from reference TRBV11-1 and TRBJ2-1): EAEVAQSPRYKITEKSQAVAFWCDPISGHATLYWYRQILGQGPELLVQFQDESVVDDSQLPKDRFSAERLKGVDSTLKIQPAELGDSAMYLCASSFRDRGNEQFFGPGTRLTVL.

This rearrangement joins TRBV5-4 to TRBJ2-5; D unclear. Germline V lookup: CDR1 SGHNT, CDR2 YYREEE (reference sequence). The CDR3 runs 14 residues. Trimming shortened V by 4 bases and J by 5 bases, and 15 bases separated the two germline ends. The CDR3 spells CASSLLGLGETQYF. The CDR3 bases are TGTGCCAGCAGCCTGCTAGGCCTCGGGGAGACCCAGTACTTC.

The CDR3 DNA reads as TGTGCCAGCAGCTTATCTTCAGGGAAAAAAGAGACCCAGTACTTC. Translating gives CASSLSSGKKETQYF. The chain employs TRBV7-8 and TRBJ2-5, with TRBD1 as a possible D gene (5 bases). The CDR3 extends over 15 amino acids. The V end lost 2 bases, the J end lost 3 bases, and 13 bases lay between the germline ends. Germline assignment: CDR1 SGHVS and CDR2 FQNEAQ.

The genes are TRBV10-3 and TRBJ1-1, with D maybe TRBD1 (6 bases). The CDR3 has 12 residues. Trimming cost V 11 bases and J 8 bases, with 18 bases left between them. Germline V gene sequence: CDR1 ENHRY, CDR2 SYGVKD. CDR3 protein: CAASDSAEEAFF. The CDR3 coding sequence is TGTGCCGCCTCGGACAGCGCTGAAGAAGCTTTCTTT.

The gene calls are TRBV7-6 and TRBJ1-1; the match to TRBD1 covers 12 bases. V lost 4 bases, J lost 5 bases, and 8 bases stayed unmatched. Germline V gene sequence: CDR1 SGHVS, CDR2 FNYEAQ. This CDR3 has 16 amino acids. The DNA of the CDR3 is TGTGCCAGCAGCTCCGGGACAGGGGGCTGGGGGACTGAAGCTTTCTTT. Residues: CASSSGTGGWGTEAFF.

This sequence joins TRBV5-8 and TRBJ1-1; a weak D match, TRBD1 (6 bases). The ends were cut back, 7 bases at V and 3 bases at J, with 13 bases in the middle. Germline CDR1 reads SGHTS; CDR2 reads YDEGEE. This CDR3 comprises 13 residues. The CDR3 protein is CASRRQDHTEAFF. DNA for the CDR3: TGTGCCAGCCGACGACAGGACCACACTGAAGCTTTCTTT.

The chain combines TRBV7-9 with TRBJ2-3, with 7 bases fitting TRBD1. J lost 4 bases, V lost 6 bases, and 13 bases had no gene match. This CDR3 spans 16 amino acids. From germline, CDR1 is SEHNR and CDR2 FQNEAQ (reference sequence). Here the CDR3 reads CASRPPRTGGPDTQYF. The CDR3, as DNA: TGTGCCAGCAGACCTCCGAGGACAGGTGGTCCAGATACGCAGTATTTT.

The CDR3 nucleotides are TGTGCCAGCTGCAGCGGACAGGGCGGTTTAGATACGCAGTATTTT. It specifies CASCSGQGGLDTQYF. The rearrangement joins TRBV6-6 to TRBJ2-3; 8 nucleotides agree with TRBD1. The length of the CDR3 is 15 residues. Germline V lookup: CDR1 MNHNY, CDR2 SVGAGI (reference sequence). The ends lost 8 bases at V and 5 bases at J; junction bases unmatched: 12.

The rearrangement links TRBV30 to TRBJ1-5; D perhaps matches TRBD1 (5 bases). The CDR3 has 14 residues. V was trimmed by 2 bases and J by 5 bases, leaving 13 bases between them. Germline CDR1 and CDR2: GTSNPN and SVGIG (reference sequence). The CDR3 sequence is CAWSSGNLDQPQHF. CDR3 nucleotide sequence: TGTGCCTGGAGTTCAGGGAATCTAGATCAGCCCCAGCATTTT. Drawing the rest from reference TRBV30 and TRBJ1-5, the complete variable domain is SQTIHQWPATLVQPVGSPLSLECTVEGTSNPNLYWYRQAAGRGLQLLFYSVGIGQISSEVPQNLSASRPQDRQFILSSKKLLLSDSGFYLCAWSSGNLDQPQHFGDGTRLSIL.

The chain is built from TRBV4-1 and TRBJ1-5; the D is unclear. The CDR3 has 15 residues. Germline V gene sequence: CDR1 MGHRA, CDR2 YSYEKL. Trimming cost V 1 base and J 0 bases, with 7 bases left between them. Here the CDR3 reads CASSQGLGSNQPQHF. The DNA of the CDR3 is TGCGCCAGCAGCCAAGGACTCGGTAGCAATCAGCCCCAGCATTTT.

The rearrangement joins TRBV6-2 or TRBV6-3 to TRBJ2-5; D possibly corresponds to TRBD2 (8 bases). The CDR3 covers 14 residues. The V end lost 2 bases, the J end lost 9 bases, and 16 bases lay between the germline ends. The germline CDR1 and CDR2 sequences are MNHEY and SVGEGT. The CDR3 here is CASSYGTRGLAQYF. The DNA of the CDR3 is TGTGCCAGCAGTTACGGGACTAGGGGGCTGGCCCAGTACTTC.